Following are 19 T cell receptor beta chains from one sample sequenced in a study of T cell responses to AZD1222 COVID-19 vaccine. Only in-frame clones appear in the TCRdb table, and some are missing; sequencing was by immunoSEQ multiplex PCR. The sample holds about 110,000 clones, about 90% seen once. The sequenced sample was peripheral blood, obtained on day 0 of AZD1222 vaccination. These receptor sequences come from an adult in good health.

This clone appeared once. The rearrangement uses TRBV4-2 and TRBJ2-7, with D possibly being TRBD2 (6 bases). Trimming took off 3 bases at V and 3 bases at J, with 12 bases between the two ends. Germline V gene sequence: CDR1 LGHNA, CDR2 YNFKEQ. The CDR3 length is 14 residues. The CDR3 DNA is TGTGCCAGCAGCCACGCCCCGGGGGACTACGAGCAGTACTTC. It codes for CASSHAPGDYEQYF.

The chain joins TRBV4-2 to TRBJ2-1; TRBD2 matches 15 bases. From germline, CDR1 is LGHNA and CDR2 YNFKEQ. The length of the CDR3 is 20 residues. V shed 4 bases and J 1 base; nucleotides not matched to a gene: 11. CDR3 sequence reads: CASSLRGLAGGLTSYNEQFF. DNA of the CDR3: TGTGCCAGCAGCCTCCGCGGACTAGCGGGGGGGCTTACGTCCTACAATGAGCAGTTCTTC.

This clone was seen a handful of times. This chain connects TRBV6-1 to TRBJ2-7; 12 nucleotides line up with TRBD1. Germline trimming cut 1 base from V and 3 bases from J; bases unmatched to any gene: 10. This CDR3 contains 18 residues. Germline values: CDR1 MNHNS, CDR2 SASEGT. CDR3 residues: CASSEDVWGTGGFYEQYF. The CDR3 DNA reads as TGTGCCAGCAGTGAAGACGTTTGGGGGACAGGGGGCTTCTACGAGCAGTACTTC.

This sequence joins TRBV12-3 or TRBV12-4 and TRBJ1-1; the D gene is possibly TRBD1 (5 bases). This CDR3 is 13 amino acids long. With 5 bases removed from V and 6 bases from J, the gap between germline ends came to 13 bases. CDR3 DNA: TGTGCCAGCAGTGAAAGGCAGGGTTCTGAAGCTTTCTTT. Protein sequence: CASSERQGSEAFF.

The chain carries TRBV30 and TRBJ1-5, with D maybe TRBD1 (5 bases). V was cut by 0 bases and J by 4 bases, with 13 bases left in between. The CDR3 length is 15 residues. Germline lookup yields CDR1 GTSNPN and CDR2 SVGIG (reference sequence). The CDR3 sequence: CAWSVDSRANQPQHF. The CDR3 region has the DNA TGTGCCTGGAGTGTAGATTCCAGGGCAAATCAGCCCCAGCATTTT.

This clone has a handful of counts. The V gene is TRBV27, the J gene TRBJ1-2; 8 bases align to TRBD1. V shed 6 bases, J shed 4 bases, and the junction held 7 bases outside the gene matches. The CDR3 has 14 amino acids. The germline CDR1 and CDR2 sequences are MNHEY and SMNVEV (reference sequence). The CDR3 is CASRHRGFFYGYTF. In DNA form, the CDR3 reads TGTGCCAGCAGGCACAGGGGGTTTTTCTATGGCTACACCTTC.

The chain is built from TRBV6-2 or TRBV6-3 and TRBJ2-2, with D maybe TRBD1 (6 bases). The CDR3 loop spans 14 amino acids. CDR1 MNHEY and CDR2 SVGEGT come from the germline V gene. Trimming left V 4 bases short and J 1 base short, with 7 bases between. This CDR3 is CASSWGQNTGELFF. In nucleotides, the CDR3 is TGTGCCAGCAGTTGGGGACAGAACACCGGGGAGCTGTTTTTT.

The V call is TRBV5-4, the J call TRBJ1-1; D is ambiguous. This CDR3 has 11 residues. Per germline, CDR1 SGHNT and CDR2 YYREEE (reference sequence). V lost 2 bases to trimming and J lost 5 bases, with 4 bases between them. The CDR3 loop is CASSFGTEAFF. CDR3 sequence (DNA): TGTGCCAGCAGCTTTGGGACTGAAGCTTTCTTT.

CDR3 sequence (DNA): TGTGCCAGCAGCTTAGGTAGAGCTTTCTTT. Its translation is CASSLGRAFF. This chain connects TRBV7-9 to TRBJ1-1; D not certain. CDR1 is SEHNR and CDR2 is FQNEAQ in the germline V gene (reference sequence). V was trimmed by 1 base and J by 10 bases, leaving 4 bases between them. The CDR3 totals 10 residues.

This chain links TRBV2 with TRBJ1-1, with D hard to call. CDR1 and CDR2 from the germline V gene are SNHLY and FYNNEI. The V end lost 6 bases, the J end lost 1 base, and 12 bases lay between the germline ends. CDR3 length: 14 residues. The CDR3 spells CASRPSVRNTEAFF. In nucleotides, the CDR3 is TGTGCCAGCAGGCCCTCGGTCCGGAACACTGAAGCTTTCTTT.

Only a few counts were recorded for this clone. This rearrangement joins TRBV4-2 to TRBJ2-2; D unresolved. The CDR3 extends over 15 amino acids. V gave up 0 bases and J gave up 5 bases, with 10 bases separating them. The V gene's germline CDR1 is LGHNA and CDR2 YNFKEQ. The CDR3 coding sequence is TGTGCCAGCAGCCAAGATGGTCCCGGGACCGGGGAGCTGTTTTTT. Its protein product is CASSQDGPGTGELFF.

In DNA form, the CDR3 reads TGCGCCAGCAGCCAAGAAGGGGAATTCAGGGAGCTGTTTTTT. It codes for CASSQEGEFRELFF. The chain links TRBV4-1 to TRBJ2-2; maybe TRBD1 (5 bases). The CDR3 has 14 amino acids. Germline V CDR1 and CDR2: MGHRA, YSYEKL. The germline V and J ends were trimmed by 0 bases and 9 bases, with 11 bases remaining between them.

The chain links TRBV4-2 to TRBJ1-2; D remains unclear. With 1 base removed from V and 0 bases from J, the gap between germline ends came to 9 bases. The CDR3 runs to 15 residues. CDR1 LGHNA and CDR2 YNFKEQ come from the germline V gene. CDR3 sequence: CASSQGAGSNYGYTF. CDR3 coding DNA: TGTGCCAGCAGCCAAGGTGCGGGGTCTAACTATGGCTACACCTTC.

The chain carries TRBV11-3 and TRBJ1-4; 8 bases align to TRBD1. The germline V gene encodes CDR1 SGHNT and CDR2 YENEEA. This CDR3 comprises 18 residues. V was pared by 6 bases and J by 6 bases, with 18 bases of the junction left unmatched. The CDR3 region is CASRRPGQATWEDEKLFF. The CDR3 nucleotides are TGTGCCAGCAGGCGGCCGGGACAGGCAACCTGGGAGGATGAAAAACTGTTTTTT. Based on the CDR3 plus reference TRBV11-3 and TRBJ1-4, the full variable domain is EAGVVQSPRYKIIEKKQPVAFWCNPISGHNTLYWYLQNLGQGPELLIRYENEEAVDDSQLPKDRFSAERLKGVDSTLKIQPAELGDSAVYLCASRRPGQATWEDEKLFFGSGTQLSVL.

The chain uses TRBV10-3 and TRBJ1-5, with 8 bases that match TRBD1. There are 14 residues in the CDR3. CDR1 is ENHRY and CDR2 is SYGVKD in the germline V gene. The J segment lost 11 bases and the V segment lost 8 bases, leaving 14 bases of the junction unmatched. In DNA, the CDR3 is TGTGCCATCCGGGCGGGAGACAGGGGAACGGCCCAGCATTTT. This translates into CAIRAGDRGTAQHF.

The gene calls are TRBV11-2 and TRBJ2-1; 13 bases are a match to TRBD2. CDR1 and CDR2 (germline): SGHAT, FQNNGV. There are 15 residues in the CDR3. The V segment lost 5 bases and the J segment 9 bases; nucleotides outside the gene matches: 7. The CDR3: CASSPGTSGISEQFF. The CDR3 DNA reads TGTGCCAGCAGCCCAGGGACTAGCGGGATTAGTGAGCAGTTCTTC.

The CDR3 spells CASSEGGNTEAFF. The CDR3 DNA is TGTGCCAGCAGTGAGGGGGGGAACACTGAAGCTTTCTTT. The V gene is TRBV12-3 or TRBV12-4, the J gene TRBJ1-1; a possible D gene is TRBD1 (6 bases). V dropped 5 bases and J dropped 1 base, with 8 bases sitting between them. The CDR3 length is 13 residues.

This clone is a singleton in its sample. The V gene is TRBV5-8, the J gene TRBJ1-1; a possible D gene is TRBD1 (5 bases). Germline lookup yields CDR1 SGHTS and CDR2 YDEGEE. This CDR3 contains 14 residues. Trimming removed 3 bases from V and 2 bases from J, with 11 bases in between. The CDR3 here is CASSSWGTNTEAFF. The DNA for the CDR3 is TGTGCCAGCAGCTCCTGGGGGACTAACACTGAAGCTTTCTTT.

This clone appeared once. This sequence joins TRBV7-2 and TRBJ1-5, with 9 bases matching TRBD1. The CDR3 sequence is 15 residues long. CDR1 and CDR2 from the germline V gene are SGHTA and FQGNSA. After removal of 1 base from V and 4 bases from J, the junction contained 2 bases not matched to a gene. CDR3 DNA sequence: TGTGCCAGCAGCTTAGTACAGGGGGCAAATCAGCCCCAGCATTTT. This sequence encodes CASSLVQGANQPQHF. The full variable domain, in which reference TRBV7-2 and TRBJ1-5 provide the parts outside the CDR3, is GAGVSQSPSNKVTEKGKDVELRCDPISGHTALYWYRQSLGQGLEFLIYFQGNSAPDKSGLPSDRFSAERTGGSVSTLTIQRTQQEDSAVYLCASSLVQGANQPQHFGDGTRLSIL.